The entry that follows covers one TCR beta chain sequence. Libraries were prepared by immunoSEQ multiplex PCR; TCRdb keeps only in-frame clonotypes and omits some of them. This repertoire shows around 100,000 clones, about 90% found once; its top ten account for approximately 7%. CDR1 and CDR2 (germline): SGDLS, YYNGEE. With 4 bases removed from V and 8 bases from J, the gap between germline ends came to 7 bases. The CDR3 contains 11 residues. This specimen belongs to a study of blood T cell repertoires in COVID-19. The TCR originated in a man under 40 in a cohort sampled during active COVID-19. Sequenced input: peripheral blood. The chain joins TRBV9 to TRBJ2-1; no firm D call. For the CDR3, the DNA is TGTGCCAGCAGCTTCGGTGATGAGCAGTTCTTC. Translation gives CASSFGDEQFF.